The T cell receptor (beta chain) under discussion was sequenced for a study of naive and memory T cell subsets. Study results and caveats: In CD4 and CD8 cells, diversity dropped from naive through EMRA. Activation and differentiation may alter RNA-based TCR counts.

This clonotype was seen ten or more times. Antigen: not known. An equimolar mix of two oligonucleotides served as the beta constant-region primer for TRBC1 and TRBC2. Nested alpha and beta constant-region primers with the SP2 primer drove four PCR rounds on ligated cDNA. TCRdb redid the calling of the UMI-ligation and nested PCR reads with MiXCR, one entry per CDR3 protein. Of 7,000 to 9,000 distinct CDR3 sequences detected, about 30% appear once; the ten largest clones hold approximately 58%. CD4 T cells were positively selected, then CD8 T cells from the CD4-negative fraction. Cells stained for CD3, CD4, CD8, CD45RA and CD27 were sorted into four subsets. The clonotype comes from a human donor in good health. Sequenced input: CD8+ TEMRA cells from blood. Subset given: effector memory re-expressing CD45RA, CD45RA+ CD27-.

CDR3 amino acids: CASSTTGGPLPQDEQYF. The CDR3 DNA follows: TGTGCCAGTAGTACGACGGGAGGGCCGCTACCCCAGGACGAGCAGTACTTC. This chain joins TRBV19 and TRBJ2-7, with TRBD2 matching 8 bases. The junction had 16 bases not matched to a gene; V was cut back by 4 bases and J by 5 bases. CDR3 length equals 17 residues. CDR1 and CDR2 from the germline V gene are LNHDA and SQIVND (reference sequence).